This T cell receptor beta chain was captured in a study of CD8+CD57+ T cells in acquired aplastic anemia. The wider study: Across the sorted CD4+ and CD8+ cells, DNA amounts averaged approximately 3.1 ug.

A remark on this clonotype: As yet, its antigen is unknown.

With V trimmed by 2 bases and J by 11 bases, 9 bases remained unmatched. Looked up from germline, CDR1 is DFQATT and CDR2 is SNEGSKA (reference sequence). The CDR3 runs 14 residues. Study results and limitations: Significance was not reached for CD8+ Simpson's diversity between patients and controls. Between patients and controls, roughly 29 CD8+ CDR3 sequences were found in common.

Researchers used genomic DNA as the template to profile TCR beta VDJ and CDR3. TCRdb redid the calling of the reads with MiXCR, one entry per CDR3 protein. The sample has a few hundred thousand distinct CDR3 sequences; 40% to 60% are singletons. For sequencing, patients were chosen who had shown expansion of CD8+CD57+ cells by flow cytometry. Patients had received no therapy at the time of blood sampling. Input material: sorted CD4+, CD8+, or CD8+CD57+ T cells (not recorded which) from PBMCs. V is TRBV20-1 and J is TRBJ2-3, with TRBD2 matching 11 bases. This TCR derives from a human donor with aplastic anemia. The CDR3 sequence: CSARRSGGANEQYF. In DNA, the CDR3 is TGCAGTGCTAGACGTAGCGGGGGGGCTAATGAGCAGTATTTT.